Listed here are 22 T cell receptor beta chains from one sample, sequenced in a study of regulatory T cells in long-lasting Graves disease. Indicated time point: newly diagnosed GD, antithyroid drugs for less than 3 months. Isolated PBMC RNA provided the starting material for the TCR library. TCR beta libraries were built with iRepertoire HTBI primers and Arm-PCR of CDR3 regions. Each CDR3 protein gets one entry after TCRdb re-called the multiplex PCR reads with MiXCR. Seen here are more than 450,000 distinct CDR3 sequences, approximately 12% observed once, and the top ten hold roughly 8.9%. The sample also formed part of further work on T cells in Graves' hyperthyroidism and ophthalmopathy.

Here the sequenced sample was peripheral blood mononuclear cells (PBMCs), taken at new diagnosis, from a patient treated with antithyroid drugs. All receptors come from a woman aged 25 to 45 with Graves disease.

A few counts support this clonotype. The gene calls are TRBV6-1 and TRBJ2-1; tentatively, D is TRBD2 (7 bases). This CDR3 spans 13 amino acids. Germline assignment: CDR1 MNHNS and CDR2 SASEGT. V lost 7 bases and J lost 6, with 13 bases in between. The CDR3 sequence is CASKRGGANEQFF. In DNA form, the CDR3 reads TGTGCCAGCAAAAGGGGGGGAGCCAATGAGCAGTTCTTC.

A few counts support this clonotype. This could be a read error, since a much larger clone is one nucleotide away. The chain joins TRBV11-2 to TRBJ2-2; 9 nucleotides line up with TRBD1. CDR3 length equals 18 residues. V gave up 5 bases and J gave up 1 base; unmatched junction bases: 11. In germline, CDR1 is SGHAT, CDR2 FQNNGV. The CDR3 DNA reads TGTGCCAGCAGCACTCGGGACAGGGAGTTTAAGAACACCGGGGAGCTGTTTTTT. Amino acid sequence: CASSTRDREFKNTGELFF.

This clonotype was counted many times. The gene calls are TRBV6-1 and TRBJ2-5; D possibly corresponds to TRBD2 (5 bases). This CDR3 comprises 14 residues. In germline, CDR1 is MNHNS, CDR2 SASEGT. V lost 7 bases and J 5 bases, leaving 17 bases between the germline ends. DNA of the CDR3: TGTGCCAGCACCACCCATGCGGGTGGGGAGACCCAGTACTTC. Translating gives CASTTHAGGETQYF.

A note on this clonotype: Relative to the germline gene, one junction end is altered; a read error may explain this. The chain joins TRBV5-1 to TRBJ2-7; the D gene is possibly TRBD1 (6 bases). The CDR3 has 13 residues. The V gene's germline CDR1 is SGHRS and CDR2 YFSETQ. Written as DNA, the CDR3 is TGCGCCAGCAAGGGGGTGAGCTCCTTCGAGCAGTACTTC. This gives the protein CASKGVSSFEQYF.

This clonotype was seen only a few times. One base away lies a much larger clone, so this may be a sequencing read error. Likely a read error: the CDR3 ends without its conserved phenylalanine or tryptophan. J is TRBJ1-3 and V is TRBV2, with 7 bases matching TRBD1. The germline CDR1 and CDR2 sequences are SNHLY and FYNNEI. The CDR3 totals 16 residues. CDR3 in amino acids: CASREGDSVAGNTIYL. For the CDR3, the DNA is TGTGCCAGCAGGGAAGGGGACAGTGTTGCTGGAAACACCATATATCTT.

Only a few counts were recorded for this clonotype. The chain uses TRBV10-3 and TRBJ1-4, with D perhaps TRBD1 (6 bases). V lost 8 bases and J 2 bases, leaving 12 bases between the germline ends. CDR1 and CDR2 (germline): ENHRY, SYGVKD. The length of the CDR3 is 14 residues. The DNA for the CDR3 is TGTGCCATCTCAGCGGGGGGCACTAATGAAAAACTGTTTTTT. It specifies CAISAGGTNEKLFF.

This rearrangement joins TRBV7-8 to TRBJ2-1; TRBD2 is a possible D gene (6 bases). Germline V gene sequence: CDR1 SGHVS, CDR2 FQNEAQ. Trimming removed 5 bases at V and 3 bases at J, with 14 bases between. The CDR3 is 15 residues long. The CDR3 spells CASSAGTLLYNEQFF. DNA of the CDR3: TGTGCCAGCAGCGCCGGGACTCTTCTCTACAATGAGCAGTTCTTC.

This clonotype was detected ten times or more. The chain recombines TRBV28 with TRBJ2-1; 7 positions agree with TRBD2. This CDR3 spans 19 amino acids. J was trimmed by 0 bases and V by 3 bases; bases with no gene match: 14. The germline V gene has CDR1 MDHEN and CDR2 SYDVKM. The CDR3 DNA reads as TGTGCCAGCAGTTTCCACCAAACGACTAGCCCCCACTCCTACAATGAGCAGTTCTTC. Its translation: CASSFHQTTSPHSYNEQFF.

This clonotype was observed a handful of times. The J gene is TRBJ2-7, the V gene TRBV19; D could derive from TRBD1 or TRBD2 (5 bases each). Germline values: CDR1 LNHDA, CDR2 SQIVND (reference sequence). Trimming removed 7 bases from V and 3 bases from J, with 19 bases in between. The CDR3 length is 15 residues. CDR3 sequence: CASKAGAEMYYEQYF. CDR3 DNA sequence: TGTGCCAGTAAGGCCGGGGCCGAGATGTACTACGAGCAGTACTTC.

The sample holds a few counts of this clonotype. V usage is TRBV28 and J usage is TRBJ2-7; 9 positions match TRBD1. Unmatched junction bases numbered 7, after V lost 5 bases and J lost 5 bases. There are 14 residues in the CDR3. Germline values: CDR1 MDHEN, CDR2 SYDVKM. CDR3 in DNA: TGTGCCAGCAGTGCCCCTCGGACAGGGGACGAGCAGTACTTC. It yields the protein CASSAPRTGDEQYF.

This clonotype was found many times. This sequence joins TRBV4-2 and TRBJ2-7; 12 nucleotides align to TRBD2. The germline gives CDR1 LGHNA, CDR2 YNFKEQ. CDR3 length: 15 amino acids. V shed 1 base and J 6 bases; nucleotides not matched to a gene: 4. Here the CDR3 reads CASSQGLAGAGEQYF. The CDR3 coding sequence is TGTGCCAGCAGCCAAGGACTAGCGGGAGCGGGCGAGCAGTACTTC.

This clonotype was seen repeatedly, ten times or more. J is TRBJ1-5 and V is TRBV2; D is unclear. The ends were cut back, 0 bases at V and 9 bases at J, with 9 bases in the middle. The germline V gene has CDR1 SNHLY and CDR2 FYNNEI. The CDR3 covers 13 residues. The CDR3 is CASSEADFLPQHF. Written as DNA, the CDR3 is TGTGCCAGCAGTGAAGCTGACTTCTTGCCCCAGCATTTT.

This clonotype has ten or more counts. This CDR3 is CASSERQTNYGYTF. The CDR3 DNA sequence: TGTGCCAGCAGTGAAAGGCAGACTAACTATGGCTACACCTTC. The J gene is TRBJ1-2, the V gene TRBV2; D is uncertain. V was trimmed by 2 bases and J by 0 bases, leaving 7 bases between them. This CDR3 spans 14 amino acids. Germline CDR1 and CDR2: SNHLY and FYNNEI.

This clonotype was picked up many times. The rearrangement joins TRBV12-3 or TRBV12-4 to TRBJ2-7, with 9 bases fitting TRBD2. The CDR3 totals 16 residues. Trimming cost V 2 bases and J 3 bases; bases outside gene matches: 8. The CDR3 DNA is TGTGCCAGCAGTTTAAATCAGCTAGCGGGATACTACGAGCAGTACTTC. Protein sequence: CASSLNQLAGYYEQYF.

This clonotype was counted at least ten times. The chain couples TRBV6-1 to TRBJ2-7; perhaps TRBD2 as D (6 bases). With 6 bases removed from V and 2 bases from J, the gap between germline ends came to 11 bases. CDR1 MNHNS and CDR2 SASEGT come from the germline V gene. This CDR3 has 13 residues. CDR3 region: CASRLAPTYEQYF. DNA for the CDR3: TGTGCCAGCAGGCTAGCGCCCACCTACGAGCAGTACTTC.

This clonotype was picked up many times. This chain links TRBV24-1 with TRBJ2-1; no clear D gene. The CDR3 length is 13 residues. Trimming left V 0 bases short and J 9 bases short, with 8 bases between. Germline V gene sequence: CDR1 KGHDR, CDR2 SFDVKD. The CDR3: CATSDLGRSEQFF. The CDR3 region has the DNA TGTGCCACCAGTGATTTGGGTAGGAGTGAGCAGTTCTTC.

This clonotype showed up many times. The chain uses TRBV28 and TRBJ2-5, with TRBD1 identical over 9 bases. Trimming removed 2 bases from V and 4 bases from J; junction bases left unmatched: 8. CDR3 size: 16 residues. Germline CDR1 reads MDHEN; CDR2 reads SYDVKM. The CDR3 nucleotides read TGTGCCAGCAGTTTACTTACAGGGGGCGAAGGAGAGACCCAGTACTTC. Its translation is CASSLLTGGEGETQYF. The variable domain in full, completed from reference TRBV28 and TRBJ2-5, reads DVKVTQSSRYLVKRTGEKVFLECVQDMDHENMFWYRQDPGLGLRLIYFSYDVKMKEKGDIPEGYSVSREKKERFSLILESASTNQTSMYLCASSLLTGGEGETQYFGPGTRLLVL.

This clonotype has at least ten counts. This may be a read error: a much more frequent sequence differs by one nucleotide. This chain joins TRBV2 and TRBJ1-4; D may be TRBD1 (5 bases). Trimming took off 9 bases at V and 8 bases at J, with 22 bases between the two ends. Germline CDR1 is SNHLY and CDR2 is FYNNEI. The CDR3 length is 15 residues. The DNA for the CDR3 is TGTGCCAGTCACCGGCGGCAGCTTAGGGGAGAAAAACTGTTTTTT. Translating gives CASHRRQLRGEKLFF.

This clonotype was found many times. The chain couples TRBV11-2 to TRBJ2-1; 7 positions match TRBD2. J was trimmed by 3 bases and V by 5 bases; bases with no gene match: 7. CDR1 and CDR2 (germline): SGHAT, FQNNGV. The CDR3 has 15 residues. The CDR3, as DNA: TGTGCCAGCAGCAAAACCGGGACTAACTACAATGAGCAGTTCTTC. Its translation: CASSKTGTNYNEQFF.

This clonotype appeared many times. The genes are TRBV3-2 and TRBJ2-7; the table's D gene call, TRBD2, was not cross checked with the DNA. TRBV3-2 is listed as a pseudogene. The CDR3 has 15 residues. The CDR3 reads CASSLSTSGAYEQYF. The CDR3 DNA is TGTGCCAGCAGCCTATCGACTAGCGGGGCGTACGAGCAGTACTTC.

The rearrangement uses TRBV25-1 and TRBJ1-1, with TRBD1 as a possible D gene (5 bases). Germline lookup yields CDR1 MGHDK and CDR2 SYGVNS. Trimming stripped 5 bases from V and 6 bases from J, with 13 bases between. The CDR3 is 13 residues long. The CDR3 loop is CASSHQGSPEAFF. CDR3 bases: TGTGCCAGCAGTCACCAGGGATCCCCTGAAGCTTTCTTT.

This clonotype was seen at least ten times. V is TRBV12-3 or TRBV12-4 and J is TRBJ1-5, with D unresolved. Trimming pared 7 bases from V and 6 bases from J, leaving 10 bases between. CDR3 length equals 12 residues. The CDR3 loop is CASTLGLQPQHF. For the CDR3, the DNA is TGTGCCAGCACCCTGGGCCTTCAGCCCCAGCATTTT.